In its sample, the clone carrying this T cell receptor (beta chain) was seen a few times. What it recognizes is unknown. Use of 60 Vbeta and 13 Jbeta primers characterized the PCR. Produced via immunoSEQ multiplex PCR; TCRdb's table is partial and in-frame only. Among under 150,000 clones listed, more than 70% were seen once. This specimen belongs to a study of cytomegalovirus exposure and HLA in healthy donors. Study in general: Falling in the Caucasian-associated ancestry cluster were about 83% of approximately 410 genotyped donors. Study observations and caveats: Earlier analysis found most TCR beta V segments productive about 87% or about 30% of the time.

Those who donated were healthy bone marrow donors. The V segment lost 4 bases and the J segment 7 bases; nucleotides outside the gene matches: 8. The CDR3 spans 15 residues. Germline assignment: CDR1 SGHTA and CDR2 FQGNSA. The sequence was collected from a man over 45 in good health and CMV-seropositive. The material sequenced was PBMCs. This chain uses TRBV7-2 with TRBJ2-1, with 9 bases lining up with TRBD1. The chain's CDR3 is CASSSTGTGKNEQFF. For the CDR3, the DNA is TGTGCCAGCAGCTCAACCGGGACAGGGAAGAATGAGCAGTTCTTC.